The T cell receptor (beta chain) under discussion was sequenced for a study of blood T cell repertoires in COVID-19. Across the study: The samples span acute and convalescent COVID-19 from the United States, Italy and Spain. PBMCs, B-cell-depleted T cells, or T cells were the source of the cDNA or gDNA that made up the material.

Per the original data handling: It was from reference gene primer amplification that nucleated cell counts were estimated. TCRdb's table, derived via immunoSEQ multiplex PCR, lists solely in-frame clones and lacks some. For V, J and clone size, that table is used; D and trimming come from the DNA. The sample has roughly 42,000 clones, approximately 79% seen once; the top ten hold roughly 30%. CDR3 length: 14 amino acids. The V end lost 7 bases, the J end lost 5 bases, and 12 bases lay between the germline ends. Germline V CDR1 and CDR2: SGHAT, FQNNGV. This clonotype was obtained from a woman older than 75 with acute or convalescent COVID-19. Source material: peripheral blood. The gene calls are TRBV11-2 and TRBJ1-6; D possibly corresponds to TRBD1 (6 bases). CDR3 sequence: CASNTGHNNSPLHF. The CDR3 DNA follows: TGTGCCAGCAACACGGGACACAATAATTCACCCCTCCACTTT.